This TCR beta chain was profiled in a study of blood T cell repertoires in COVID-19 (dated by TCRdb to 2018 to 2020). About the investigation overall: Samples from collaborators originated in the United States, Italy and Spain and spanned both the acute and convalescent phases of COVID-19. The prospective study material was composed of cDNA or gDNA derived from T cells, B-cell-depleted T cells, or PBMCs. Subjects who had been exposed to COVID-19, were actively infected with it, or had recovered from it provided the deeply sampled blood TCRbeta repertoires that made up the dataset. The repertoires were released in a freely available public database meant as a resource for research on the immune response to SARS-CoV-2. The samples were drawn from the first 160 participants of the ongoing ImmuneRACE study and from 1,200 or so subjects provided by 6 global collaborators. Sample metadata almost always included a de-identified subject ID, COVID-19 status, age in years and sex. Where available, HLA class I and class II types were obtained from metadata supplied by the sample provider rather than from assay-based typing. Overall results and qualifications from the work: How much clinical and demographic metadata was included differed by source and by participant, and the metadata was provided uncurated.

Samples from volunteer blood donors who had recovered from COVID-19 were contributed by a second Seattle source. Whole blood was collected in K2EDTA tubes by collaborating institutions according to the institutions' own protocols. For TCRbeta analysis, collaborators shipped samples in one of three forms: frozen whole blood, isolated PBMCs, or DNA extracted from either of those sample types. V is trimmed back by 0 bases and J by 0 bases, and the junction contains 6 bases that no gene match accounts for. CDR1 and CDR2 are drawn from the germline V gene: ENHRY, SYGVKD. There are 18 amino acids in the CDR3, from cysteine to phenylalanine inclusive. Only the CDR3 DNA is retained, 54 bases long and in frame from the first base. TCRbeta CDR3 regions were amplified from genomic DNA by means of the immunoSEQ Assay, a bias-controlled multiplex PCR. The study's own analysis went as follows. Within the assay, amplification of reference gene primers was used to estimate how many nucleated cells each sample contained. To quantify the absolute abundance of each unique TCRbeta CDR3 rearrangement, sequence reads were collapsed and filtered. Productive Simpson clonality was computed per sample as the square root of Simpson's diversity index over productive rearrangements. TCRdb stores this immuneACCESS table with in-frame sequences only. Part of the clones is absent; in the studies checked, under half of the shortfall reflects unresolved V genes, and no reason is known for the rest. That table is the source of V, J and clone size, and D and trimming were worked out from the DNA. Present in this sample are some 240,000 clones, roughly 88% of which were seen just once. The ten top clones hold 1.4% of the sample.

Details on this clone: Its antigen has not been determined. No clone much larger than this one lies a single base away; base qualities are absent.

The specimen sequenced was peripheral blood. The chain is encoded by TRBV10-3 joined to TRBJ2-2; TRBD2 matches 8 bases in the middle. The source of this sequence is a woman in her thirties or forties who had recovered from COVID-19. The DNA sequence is TGTGCCATCAGTGAGTCGACGGGGGGGCTAGCGAACACCGGGGAGCTGTTTTTT. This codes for CAISESTGGLANTGELFF.